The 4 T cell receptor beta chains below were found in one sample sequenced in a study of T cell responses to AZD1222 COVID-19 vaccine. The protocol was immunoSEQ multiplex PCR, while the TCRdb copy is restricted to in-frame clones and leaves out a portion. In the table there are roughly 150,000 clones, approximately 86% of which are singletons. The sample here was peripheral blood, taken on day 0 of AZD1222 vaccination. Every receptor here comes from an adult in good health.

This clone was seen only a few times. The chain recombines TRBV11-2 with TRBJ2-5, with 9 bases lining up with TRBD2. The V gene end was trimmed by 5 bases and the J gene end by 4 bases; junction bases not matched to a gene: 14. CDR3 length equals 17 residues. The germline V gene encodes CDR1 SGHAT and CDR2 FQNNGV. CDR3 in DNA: TGTGCCAGCAGCCCGCCTTGGATAGCGGGAGAAGGAGAGACCCAGTACTTC. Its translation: CASSPPWIAGEGETQYF.

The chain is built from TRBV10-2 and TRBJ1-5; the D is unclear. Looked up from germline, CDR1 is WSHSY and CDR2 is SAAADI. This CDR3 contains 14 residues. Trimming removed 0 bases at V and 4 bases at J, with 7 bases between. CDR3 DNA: TGCGCCAGCAGTGAGTCTGGCAGAAATCAGCCCCAGCATTTT. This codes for CASSESGRNQPQHF.

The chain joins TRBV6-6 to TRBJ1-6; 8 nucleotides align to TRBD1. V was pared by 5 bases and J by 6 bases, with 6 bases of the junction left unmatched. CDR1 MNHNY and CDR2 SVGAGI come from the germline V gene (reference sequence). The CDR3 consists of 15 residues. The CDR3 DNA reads TGTGCCAGCAGTCCGACAGGGGCGGGTAATTCACCCCTCCACTTT. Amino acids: CASSPTGAGNSPLHF.

In nucleotides, the CDR3 is TGTGCCAGCAGCCAAGTTAGGACTGGGGTGTCCTACGAGCAGTACTTC. Residues: CASSQVRTGVSYEQYF. The chain employs TRBV3-1 (or the pseudogene TRBV3-2) and TRBJ2-7, with D possibly being TRBD2 (5 bases). CDR1 is LGHDT and CDR2 is YNNKEL in the germline V gene (reference sequence). The CDR3 has 16 amino acids. The V and J ends lost 1 base and 1 base respectively, with 14 bases between them.